A selection of T cell receptor beta chains follows, all from one sample in a study of T-cell memory formation after mild COVID-19. TCRdb re-called the 5' RACE reads with MiXCR, one entry per CDR3 protein. The table shows 500,000 to 550,000 distinct CDR3 sequences, with about a fifth occurring only once. Material for sequencing was PBMCs or a T cell subset sorted from them (not recorded which). The receptors stem from an adult woman who had mild COVID-19 (a few samples of this study predate the infection). Cell type and time point are not known. Both conserved end residues are part of each CDR3. Each record gives: J gene, clone size, V gene, D gene, CDR3 protein, CDR3 DNA. A D gene is named only where the DNA matches it firmly. Size values are once, few and many counts, or a class for expanded clones, and some rows have none.

J gene: TRBJ2-1
clone size: few
V gene: TRBV24-1
D gene: .
CDR3 protein: CATGLYNEQFF
CDR3 DNA: TGTGCCACTGGACTCTACAATGAGCAGTTCTTC

J gene: TRBJ1-2
clone size: .
V gene: TRBV5-6
D gene: .
CDR3 protein: CASSFGGGGYTF
CDR3 DNA: TGTGCCAGCAGCTTTGGGGGAGGCGGCTACACCTTC

J gene: TRBJ2-2
clone size: many
V gene: TRBV29-1
D gene: TRBD1
CDR3 protein: CSVEGVRDRARTGELFF
CDR3 DNA: TGCAGCGTTGAAGGCGTCCGGGACAGGGCTAGGACCGGGGAGCTGTTTTTT

J gene: TRBJ2-7
clone size: few
V gene: TRBV19
D gene: .
CDR3 protein: CASSSPGDGHYEQYF
CDR3 DNA: TGTGCCAGTAGTTCCCCCGGAGACGGACACTACGAGCAGTACTTC

J gene: TRBJ2-3
clone size: few
V gene: TRBV20-1
D gene: TRBD2
CDR3 protein: CSARLAGLTDTQYF
CDR3 DNA: TGCAGTGCCCGACTAGCGGGTTTGACAGATACGCAGTATTTT

J gene: TRBJ1-5
clone size: .
V gene: TRBV19
D gene: TRBD1
CDR3 protein: CASLSGQGINQPQHF
CDR3 DNA: TGTGCCAGCCTTTCGGGACAGGGGATTAATCAGCCCCAGCATTTT

J gene: TRBJ2-2
clone size: few
V gene: TRBV19
D gene: .
CDR3 protein: CASTHPGYTGELFF
CDR3 DNA: TGTGCCAGTACCCACCCCGGCTACACCGGGGAGCTGTTTTTT

J gene: TRBJ2-7
clone size: many
V gene: TRBV11-2
D gene: .
CDR3 protein: CASEGVSYEQYF
CDR3 DNA: TGTGCCTCCGAGGGTGTGTCCTACGAGCAGTACTTC

J gene: TRBJ2-2
clone size: .
V gene: TRBV5-4
D gene: TRBD2
CDR3 protein: CASSPWTSGGPGELFF
CDR3 DNA: TGTGCCAGCAGCCCGTGGACTAGCGGGGGCCCCGGGGAGCTGTTTTTT

J gene: TRBJ2-1
clone size: few
V gene: TRBV5-5
D gene: TRBD1
CDR3 protein: CASSFAPGQGNNEQFF
CDR3 DNA: TGTGCCAGCAGCTTTGCCCCGGGACAGGGGAACAATGAGCAGTTCTTC

J gene: TRBJ2-2
clone size: few
V gene: TRBV7-2
D gene: TRBD2
CDR3 protein: CASSPRAGGTGELFF
CDR3 DNA: TGTGCCAGCAGCCCCCGAGCGGGAGGCACCGGGGAGCTGTTTTTT

J gene: TRBJ2-1
clone size: .
V gene: TRBV24-1
D gene: TRBD2
CDR3 protein: CATSPPGMAGVVF
CDR3 DNA: TGTGCCACCAGCCCCCCGGGGATGGCGGGAGTCGTCTTC

J gene: TRBJ2-1
clone size: many
V gene: TRBV18
D gene: TRBD2
CDR3 protein: CASSPVAGGYNEQFF
CDR3 DNA: TGTGCCAGCTCACCCGTCGCGGGAGGGTACAATGAGCAGTTCTTC

J gene: TRBJ2-3
clone size: .
V gene: TRBV3-1
D gene: TRBD2
CDR3 protein: CATSRRSGAADTQYF
CDR3 DNA: TGTGCCACCTCGCGGCGTAGCGGGGCGGCAGATACGCAGTATTTT

J gene: TRBJ2-1
clone size: few
V gene: TRBV12-3/TRBV12-4
D gene: TRBD1
CDR3 protein: CASSFWDRGAVEQFF
CDR3 DNA: TGTGCCAGCAGTTTTTGGGACAGGGGAGCGGTTGAGCAGTTCTTC

J gene: TRBJ2-1
clone size: few
V gene: TRBV12-3/TRBV12-4
D gene: TRBD2
CDR3 protein: CAIRSKGGSSYNEQFF
CDR3 DNA: TGTGCCATCAGATCGAAGGGCGGGAGCTCCTACAATGAGCAGTTCTTC

J gene: TRBJ2-1
clone size: many
V gene: TRBV12-3/TRBV12-4
D gene: .
CDR3 protein: CASSLPGAPRSYNEQFF
CDR3 DNA: TGTGCCAGCAGTTTACCCGGGGCGCCCCGCTCCTACAATGAGCAGTTCTTC